This T cell receptor beta chain was obtained from a study of control samples from healthy donors and cancer patients. Produced via immunoSEQ multiplex PCR; TCRdb's table is partial and in-frame only. This table has more than 100,000 clones, approximately 89% appearing once. V lost 0 bases to trimming and J lost 8 bases; unmatched junction nucleotides: 8. The CDR3 totals 16 residues. The germline V gene encodes CDR1 SGDLS and CDR2 YYNGEE. The rearrangement links TRBV9 to TRBJ1-6, with 7 bases aligning to TRBD1. Sequenced material: blood. This sequence was found in a woman between 18 and 30 years old in good health. For the CDR3, the DNA is TGTGCCAGCAGCGTAGAGGGGGGGACAGAAGATTCACCCCTCCACTTT. This sequence encodes CASSVEGGTEDSPLHF. The whole variable domain, filled in from reference TRBV9 and TRBJ1-6, reads DSGVTQTPKHLITATGQRVTLRCSPRSGDLSVYWYQQSLDQGLQFLIQYYNGEERAKGNILERFSAQQFPDLHSELNLSSLELGDSALYFCASSVEGGTEDSPLHFGNGTRLTVT.